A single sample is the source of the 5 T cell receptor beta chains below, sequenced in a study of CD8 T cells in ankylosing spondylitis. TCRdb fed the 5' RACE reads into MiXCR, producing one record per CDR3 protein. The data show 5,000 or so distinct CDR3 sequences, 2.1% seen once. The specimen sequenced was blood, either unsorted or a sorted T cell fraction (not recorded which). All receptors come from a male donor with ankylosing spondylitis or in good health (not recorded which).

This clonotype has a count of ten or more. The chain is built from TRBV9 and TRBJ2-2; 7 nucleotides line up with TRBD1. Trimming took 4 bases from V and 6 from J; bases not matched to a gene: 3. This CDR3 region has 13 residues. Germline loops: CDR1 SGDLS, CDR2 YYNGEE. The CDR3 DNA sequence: TGTGCCAGCAGCTTCGGGACAGCCGGGGAGCTGTTTTTT. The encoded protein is CASSFGTAGELFF.

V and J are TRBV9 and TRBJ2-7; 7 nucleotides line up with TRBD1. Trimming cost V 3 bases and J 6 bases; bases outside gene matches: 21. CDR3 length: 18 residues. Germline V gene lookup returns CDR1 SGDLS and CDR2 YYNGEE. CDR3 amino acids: CASSAGYRGSGTRAEQYF. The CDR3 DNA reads TGTGCCAGCAGCGCCGGATACAGGGGATCGGGAACACGGGCCGAGCAGTACTTC.

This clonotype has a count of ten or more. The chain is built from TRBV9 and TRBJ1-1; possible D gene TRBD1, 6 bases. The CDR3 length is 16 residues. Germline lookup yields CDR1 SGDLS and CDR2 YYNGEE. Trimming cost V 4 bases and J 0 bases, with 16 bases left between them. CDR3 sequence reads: CASSLLGAGVNTEAFF. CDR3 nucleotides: TGTGCCAGCAGCCTCCTGGGGGCGGGTGTGAACACTGAAGCTTTCTTT.

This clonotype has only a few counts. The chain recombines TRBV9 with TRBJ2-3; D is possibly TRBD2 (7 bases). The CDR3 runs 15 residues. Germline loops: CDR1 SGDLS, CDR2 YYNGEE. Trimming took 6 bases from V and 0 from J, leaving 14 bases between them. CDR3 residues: CASNLAGASTDTQYF. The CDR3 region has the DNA TGTGCCAGCAACCTGGCGGGGGCGAGCACAGATACGCAGTATTTT.

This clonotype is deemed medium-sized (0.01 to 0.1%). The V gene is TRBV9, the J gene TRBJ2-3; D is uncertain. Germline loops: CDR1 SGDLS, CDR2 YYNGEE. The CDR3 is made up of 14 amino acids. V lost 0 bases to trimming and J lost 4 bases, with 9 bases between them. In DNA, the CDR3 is TGTGCCAGCAGCGTAGGTAGCAGGCCAGATACGCAGTATTTT. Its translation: CASSVGSRPDTQYF. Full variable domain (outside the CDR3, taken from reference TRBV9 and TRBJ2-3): DSGVTQTPKHLITATGQRVTLRCSPRSGDLSVYWYQQSLDQGLQFLIQYYNGEERAKGNILERFSAQQFPDLHSELNLSSLELGDSALYFCASSVGSRPDTQYFGPGTRLTVL.